The 5 T cell receptor beta chains below all came from one sample that was sequenced in a study of CD8+CD57+ T cells in acquired aplastic anemia. Template material for TCR beta VDJ and CDR3 profiling consisted of genomic DNA. TCRdb re-analysed the reads in MiXCR, keeping a single row per CDR3 protein. This sample has 200,000 to 250,000 distinct CDR3 sequences; 65% occur once, and the top ten carry 58%. An expansion of CD8+CD57+ cells by flow cytometry had been shown in patients chosen for sequencing. The sequencing sample was made of sorted CD4+, CD8+, or CD8+CD57+ T cells (not recorded which) from PBMCs. These TCRs come from a human donor with aplastic anemia.

V is TRBV24-1 and J is TRBJ2-2; D gene ambiguous. Germline V gene sequence: CDR1 KGHDR, CDR2 SFDVKD. Trimming stripped 3 bases from V and 3 bases from J, with 7 bases between. This CDR3 is 14 amino acids long. The chain's CDR3 is CATSDLRDTGELFF. DNA for the CDR3: TGTGCCACCAGTGATCTCCGGGACACCGGGGAGCTGTTTTTT.

This clonotype was counted between two and nine times. The chain couples TRBV6-1 to TRBJ1-3; D ambiguous. This CDR3 spans 15 amino acids. Germline assignment: CDR1 MNHNS and CDR2 SASEGT. Trimming shortened V by 2 bases and J by 0 bases, and 8 bases separated the two germline ends. The CDR3, as DNA: TGTGCCAGCAGTGAATGGGAGGCCTCTGGAAACACCATATATTTT. Protein sequence: CASSEWEASGNTIYF.

This chain connects TRBV20-1 to TRBJ2-1; D might be TRBD2 (6 bases). CDR3 length: 14 residues. Trimming removed 3 bases from V and 10 bases from J, with 19 bases in between. Germline loops: CDR1 DFQATT, CDR2 SNEGSKA (reference sequence). CDR3 bases: TGCAGTGCTAGCGAGACGGGGGTAAAACGGGAGCAGTTCTTC. Protein sequence: CSASETGVKREQFF.

As to this clonotype: Mismatch with germline at one junction end may stem from a read error. This chain connects TRBV10-3 to TRBJ1-2, with 11 bases identical to TRBD1. The V gene's germline CDR1 is ENHRY and CDR2 SYGVKD. The CDR3 covers 16 residues. CDR3 coding DNA: TGTGCCATCAGTGATCCCGGGACAGGGGGTGCCTATGGCTGCACCTTC. This gives the protein CAISDPGTGGAYGCTF.

The V gene is TRBV9, the J gene TRBJ1-5; no reliable D call. Germline V gene sequence: CDR1 SGDLS, CDR2 YYNGEE. CDR3 length equals 15 residues. V lost 1 base and J 6 bases, leaving 14 bases between the germline ends. DNA of the CDR3: TGTGCCAGCAGCGTATATGGGGATCGGAGTCAGCCCCAGCATTTT. Translating it yields CASSVYGDRSQPQHF.